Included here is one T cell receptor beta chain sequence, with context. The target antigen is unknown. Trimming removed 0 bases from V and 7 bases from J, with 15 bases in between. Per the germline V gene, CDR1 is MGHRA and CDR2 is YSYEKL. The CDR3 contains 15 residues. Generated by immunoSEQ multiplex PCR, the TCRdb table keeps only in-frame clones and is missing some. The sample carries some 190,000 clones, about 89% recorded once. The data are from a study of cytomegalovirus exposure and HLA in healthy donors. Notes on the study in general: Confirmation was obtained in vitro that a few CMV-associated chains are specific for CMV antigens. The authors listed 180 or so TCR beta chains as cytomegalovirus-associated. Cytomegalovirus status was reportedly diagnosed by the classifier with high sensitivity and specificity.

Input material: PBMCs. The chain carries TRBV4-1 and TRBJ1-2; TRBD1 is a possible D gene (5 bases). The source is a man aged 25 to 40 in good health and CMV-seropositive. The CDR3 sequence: CASSQESWQGAGYTF. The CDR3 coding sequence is TGCGCCAGCAGCCAAGAATCGTGGCAGGGCGCTGGCTACACCTTC.